This T cell receptor (beta chain) came from a study of CD8 T cells in ankylosing spondylitis. General study findings and limits: What seemed typical of ankylosing spondylitis blood was a TCR beta motif built from 7 or 8 highly homologous variants. As reported, disease-linked clones showed significant enrichment in matched ankylosing spondylitis synovial fluid.

This clonotype was seen at least ten times. The antigen remains undetermined. The authors made TCR beta libraries by quantitative 5'-RACE with molecular barcodes. TCRdb re-called the 5' RACE reads through MiXCR, storing one row per CDR3 protein. The table shows 250,000 to 350,000 distinct CDR3 sequences, with roughly 8% occurring only once. Trimming cost V 7 bases and J 3 bases; bases outside gene matches: 4. The CDR3 contains 14 residues. This chain joins TRBV12-3 or TRBV12-4 and TRBJ1-2; 11 bases match TRBD1. The receptor comes from a male donor with ankylosing spondylitis. Input material: blood, either unsorted or a sorted T cell fraction (not recorded which). The CDR3 DNA reads as TGTGCCAGCACCAGGACAGGGGGCCACTATGGCTACACCTTC. Protein sequence: CASTRTGGHYGYTF.